This T cell receptor beta chain is from a study of OX40 agonist ivuxolimab in advanced cancers. Germline V gene sequence: CDR1 LNHDA, CDR2 SQIVND (reference sequence). V shed 6 bases and J shed 8 bases, with 8 bases lying between them. This CDR3 comprises 11 residues. Profiled with immunoSEQ multiplex PCR; TCRdb holds only in-frame clones, not every one. Seen here are more than 20,000 clones, around four fifths observed once, and the top ten hold nearly 35%. The sample in question was CD4+ or CD8+ T cells sorted from blood, obtained in a trial of the OX40 agonist ivuxolimab. The clonotype comes from an adult with an advanced solid tumor such as melanoma, head and neck, liver or kidney cancer. V gene TRBV19 combines with J gene TRBJ2-1; D ambiguous. CDR3 sequence: CASSSWDEQFF. The DNA of the CDR3 is TGTGCCAGTAGCAGTTGGGATGAGCAGTTCTTC.